This T cell receptor beta chain is from a study of blood T cell repertoires in COVID-19. Study background: PBMCs, B-cell-depleted T cells, or T cells were the source of the cDNA or gDNA that made up the material.

The CDR3 covers 15 residues. Germline V lookup: CDR1 LGHNA, CDR2 YNFKEQ. The V and J ends lost 0 bases and 4 bases respectively, with 10 bases between them. Clones were sequenced by immunoSEQ multiplex PCR, and TCRdb holds only the in-frame ones, with some missing. The sample carries about 210,000 clones, about 86% recorded once. Sequencing input: PBMCs or T cells enriched from blood (not recorded which). The rearrangement joins TRBV4-2 to TRBJ2-1; the D gene is possibly TRBD1 (6 bases). The origin of this receptor is a woman in her forties in a cohort exposed to, infected with or recovered from COVID-19 (not recorded which). The CDR3 reads CASSQEPGVYNEQFF. The CDR3 region has the DNA TGTGCCAGCAGCCAAGAGCCAGGGGTGTACAATGAGCAGTTCTTC.